This T cell receptor beta chain was recovered during a study of T cells in Graves' hyperthyroidism and ophthalmopathy. The CDR3 is 12 residues long. V was pared by 6 bases and J by 7 bases, with 12 bases between. This clonotype was observed at least ten times. The antigen is undetermined. Diagnoses used clinical symptoms, serum thyroxine and TRAb, thyroid ultrasound and orbital computed tomography. Study-level findings and limits: Most thyroid clonotypes expanded above 0.001 were also detected in blood.

Researchers took RNA transcripts and amplified the TCR beta CDR3 regions from them. With the HTBI primer set, the TCR CDR3 went through a first round of RT-PCR. TCRdb re-derived calls from the multiplex PCR reads in MiXCR, one entry per CDR3 protein. The table records about 280,000 distinct CDR3 sequences, about 25% of them present only once. This rearrangement joins TRBV12-3 or TRBV12-4 to TRBJ2-5; D is perhaps TRBD1 (6 bases). Sequencing was performed on blood. This clonotype was sampled from a man between 35 and 55 years old with Graves' hyperthyroidism that later progressed to Graves' ophthalmopathy. CDR3 bases: TGTGCCAGCAGCGGGACAAGGGTGACCCAGTACTTC. Its translation: CASSGTRVTQYF.